The present entry profiles one TCR beta chain with its context. As yet, its antigen is unknown. The germline CDR1 and CDR2 sequences are SGHRS and YFSETQ. Trimming pared 5 bases from V and 1 base from J, leaving 12 bases between. The CDR3 runs to 14 residues. Constant-segment primers served in 5'RACE that generated TCR alpha and TCR beta cDNA libraries bearing sample barcodes and UMIs. TCRdb re-analysed the 5' RACE reads in MiXCR, keeping a single row per CDR3 protein. The sample includes about 390,000 distinct CDR3 sequences, under 25% of them seen just once. This entry is derived from a study of T-cell memory formation after mild COVID-19. Study-wide context: TCR clusters were mostly donor specific.

Overall study findings and caveats: There were some responding clones in pre-infection memory, which suggested that cross-reactive memory had joined. The study found contracting CD4+ clones mainly in CM and EM and contracting CD8+ clones in EMRA.

V usage is TRBV5-1 and J usage is TRBJ1-1; D gene unclear. This sequence was found in an adult woman who had mild COVID-19 (a few samples of this study predate the infection). Cell type and time point are not known. Sequenced material: PBMCs or a T cell subset sorted from them (not recorded which). The CDR3 bases are TGCGCCAGCAGATCTCCGGGGAAGAACACTGAAGCTTTCTTT. Translation: CASRSPGKNTEAFF.